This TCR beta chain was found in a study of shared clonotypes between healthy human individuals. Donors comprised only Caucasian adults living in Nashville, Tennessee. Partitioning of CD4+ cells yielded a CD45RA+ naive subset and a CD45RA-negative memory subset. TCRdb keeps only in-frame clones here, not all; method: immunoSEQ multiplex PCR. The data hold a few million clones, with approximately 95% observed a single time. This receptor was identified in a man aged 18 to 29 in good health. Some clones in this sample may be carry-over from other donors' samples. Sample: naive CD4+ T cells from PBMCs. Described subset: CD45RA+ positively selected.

The CDR3 sequence is CATFTRFSGANVLTF. CDR3 bases: TGTGCCACCTTTACTAGATTCTCTGGGGCCAACGTCCTGACTTTC. The chain recombines TRBV28 with TRBJ2-6, with TRBD2 as a possible D gene (5 bases). Per germline, CDR1 MDHEN and CDR2 SYDVKM. V was shortened by 10 bases and J by 0 bases, with 13 bases between the two germline ends. The CDR3 is made up of 15 amino acids. The whole variable domain, filled in from reference TRBV28 and TRBJ2-6, reads DVKVTQSSRYLVKRTGEKVFLECVQDMDHENMFWYRQDPGLGLRLIYFSYDVKMKEKGDIPEGYSVSREKKERFSLILESASTNQTSMYLCATFTRFSGANVLTFGAGSRLTVL.